This T cell receptor beta chain was recorded in a study of PD-L1 blockade in urothelial cancer. Overall study: Patients took up atezolizumab in 2014 at 1,200 mg intravenously every 3 weeks. Across blood samples, T cells had a median count of approximately 130,000. Regarding the study as a whole: A pretreatment blood TCR clonality that fell below the median predicted better progression-free and overall survival.

Time point indicated: peripheral blood 6 weeks after treatment start. Samples spanned pretreatment and treatment, with 1 to 8 time points per patient. Method: immunoSEQ multiplex PCR; TCRdb's copy keeps in-frame clones and lacks some. This sample yields about 130,000 clones, of which around 86% are seen a single time; 2.4% belongs to the top ten. Germline V gives CDR1 MNHEY, CDR2 SMNVEV (reference sequence). The V and J ends lost 6 bases and 6 bases respectively, with 14 bases between them. This CDR3 contains 13 residues. As regards this clone: Antigen unknown.

The sequence was obtained from a man between 45 and 60 years old with urothelial cancer. The V call is TRBV27, the J call TRBJ1-1; possibly TRBD1 for D (6 bases). The source material was PBMCs, sampled around atezolizumab (anti-PD-L1) treatment. The CDR3: CASRLRGGPEAFF. The CDR3 DNA reads as TGTGCCAGCAGACTCAGGGGTGGCCCTGAAGCTTTCTTT.